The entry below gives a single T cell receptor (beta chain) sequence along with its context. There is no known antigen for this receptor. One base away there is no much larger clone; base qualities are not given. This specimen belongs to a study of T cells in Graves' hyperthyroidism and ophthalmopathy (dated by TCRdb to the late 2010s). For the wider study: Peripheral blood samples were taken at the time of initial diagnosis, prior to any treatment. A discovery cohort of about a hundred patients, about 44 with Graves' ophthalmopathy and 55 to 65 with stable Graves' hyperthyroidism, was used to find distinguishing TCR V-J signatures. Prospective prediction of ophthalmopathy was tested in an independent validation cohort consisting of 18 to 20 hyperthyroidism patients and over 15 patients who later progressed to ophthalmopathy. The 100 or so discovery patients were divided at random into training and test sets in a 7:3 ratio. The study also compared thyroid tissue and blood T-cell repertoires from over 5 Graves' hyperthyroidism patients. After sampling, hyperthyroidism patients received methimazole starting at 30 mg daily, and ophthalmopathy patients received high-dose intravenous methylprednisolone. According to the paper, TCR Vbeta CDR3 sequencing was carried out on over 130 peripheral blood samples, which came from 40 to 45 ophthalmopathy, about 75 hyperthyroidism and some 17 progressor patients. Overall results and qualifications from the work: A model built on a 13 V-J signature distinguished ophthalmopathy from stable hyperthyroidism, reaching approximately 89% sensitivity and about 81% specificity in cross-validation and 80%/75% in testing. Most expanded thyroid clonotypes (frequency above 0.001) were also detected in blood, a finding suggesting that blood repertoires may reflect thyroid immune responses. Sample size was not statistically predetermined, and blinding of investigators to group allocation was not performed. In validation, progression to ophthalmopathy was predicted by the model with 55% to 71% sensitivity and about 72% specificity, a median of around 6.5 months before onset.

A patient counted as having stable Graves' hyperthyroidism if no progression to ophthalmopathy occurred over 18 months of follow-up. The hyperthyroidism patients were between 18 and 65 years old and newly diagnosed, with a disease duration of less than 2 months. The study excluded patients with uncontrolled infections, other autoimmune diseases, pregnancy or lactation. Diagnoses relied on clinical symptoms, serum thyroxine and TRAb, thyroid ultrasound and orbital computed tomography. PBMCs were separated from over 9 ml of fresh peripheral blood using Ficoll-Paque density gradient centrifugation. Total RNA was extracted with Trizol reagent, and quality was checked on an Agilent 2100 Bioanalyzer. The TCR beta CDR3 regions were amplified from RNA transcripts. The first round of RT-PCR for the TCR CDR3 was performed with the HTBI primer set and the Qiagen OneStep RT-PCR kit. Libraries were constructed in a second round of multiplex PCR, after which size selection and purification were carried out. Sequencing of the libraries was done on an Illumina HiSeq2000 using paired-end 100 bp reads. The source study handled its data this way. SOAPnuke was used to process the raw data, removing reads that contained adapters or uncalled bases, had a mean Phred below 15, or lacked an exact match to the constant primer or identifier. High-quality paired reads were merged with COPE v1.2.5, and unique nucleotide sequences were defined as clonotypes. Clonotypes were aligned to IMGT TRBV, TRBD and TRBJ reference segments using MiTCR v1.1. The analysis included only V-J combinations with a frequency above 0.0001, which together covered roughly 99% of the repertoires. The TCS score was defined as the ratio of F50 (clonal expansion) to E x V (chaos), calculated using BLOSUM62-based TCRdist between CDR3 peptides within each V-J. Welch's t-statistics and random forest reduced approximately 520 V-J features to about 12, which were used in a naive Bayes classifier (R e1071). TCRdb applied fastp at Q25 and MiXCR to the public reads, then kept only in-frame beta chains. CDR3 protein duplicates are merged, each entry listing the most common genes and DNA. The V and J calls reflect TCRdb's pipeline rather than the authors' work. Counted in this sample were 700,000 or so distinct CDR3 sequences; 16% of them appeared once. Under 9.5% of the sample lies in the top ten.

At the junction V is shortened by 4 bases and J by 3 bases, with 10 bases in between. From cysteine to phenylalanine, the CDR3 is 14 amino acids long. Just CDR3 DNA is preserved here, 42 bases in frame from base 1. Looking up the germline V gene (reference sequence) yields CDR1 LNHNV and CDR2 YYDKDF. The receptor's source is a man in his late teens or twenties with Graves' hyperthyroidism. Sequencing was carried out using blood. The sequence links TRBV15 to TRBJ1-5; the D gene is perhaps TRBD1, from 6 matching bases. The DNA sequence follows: TGTGCCACCAGCACCCAGGGGTTCAATCAGCCCCAGCATTTT. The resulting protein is CATSTQGFNQPQHF.